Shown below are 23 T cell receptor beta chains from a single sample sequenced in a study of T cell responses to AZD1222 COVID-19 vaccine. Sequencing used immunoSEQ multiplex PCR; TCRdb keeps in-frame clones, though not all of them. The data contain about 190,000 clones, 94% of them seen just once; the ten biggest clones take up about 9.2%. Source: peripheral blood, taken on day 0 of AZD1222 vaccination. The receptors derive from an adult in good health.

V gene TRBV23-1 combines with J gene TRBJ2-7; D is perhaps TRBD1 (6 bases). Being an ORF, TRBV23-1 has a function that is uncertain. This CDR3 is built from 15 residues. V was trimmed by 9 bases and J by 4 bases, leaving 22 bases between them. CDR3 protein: CASLRAGELLYEQYF. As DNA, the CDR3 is TGCGCCAGTCTTAGAGCAGGGGAGTTGTTGTACGAGCAGTACTTC.

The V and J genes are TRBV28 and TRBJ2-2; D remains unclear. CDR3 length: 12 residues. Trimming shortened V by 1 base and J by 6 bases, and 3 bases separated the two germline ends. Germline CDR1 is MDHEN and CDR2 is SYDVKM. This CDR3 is CASSLSPGELFF. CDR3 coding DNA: TGTGCCAGCAGTTTATCCCCCGGGGAGCTGTTTTTT.

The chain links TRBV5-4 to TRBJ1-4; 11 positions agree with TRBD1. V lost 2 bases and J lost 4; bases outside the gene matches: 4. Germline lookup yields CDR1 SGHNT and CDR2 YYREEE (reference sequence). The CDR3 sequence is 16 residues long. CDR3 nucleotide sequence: TGTGCCAGCAGCTTCTGGGACAGGGGGGATAATGAAAAACTGTTTTTT. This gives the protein CASSFWDRGDNEKLFF.

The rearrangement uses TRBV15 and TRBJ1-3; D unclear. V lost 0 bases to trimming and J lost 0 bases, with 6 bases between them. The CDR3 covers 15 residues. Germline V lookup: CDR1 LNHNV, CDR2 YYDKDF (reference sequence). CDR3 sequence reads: CATSRDQFSGNTIYF. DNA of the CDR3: TGTGCCACCAGCAGAGATCAATTCTCTGGAAACACCATATATTTT.

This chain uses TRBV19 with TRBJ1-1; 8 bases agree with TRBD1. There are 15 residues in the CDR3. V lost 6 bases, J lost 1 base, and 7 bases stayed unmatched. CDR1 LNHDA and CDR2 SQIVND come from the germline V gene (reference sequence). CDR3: CASRWGTGRNTEAFF. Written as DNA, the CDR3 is TGTGCCAGTAGATGGGGGACAGGAAGGAACACTGAAGCTTTCTTT.

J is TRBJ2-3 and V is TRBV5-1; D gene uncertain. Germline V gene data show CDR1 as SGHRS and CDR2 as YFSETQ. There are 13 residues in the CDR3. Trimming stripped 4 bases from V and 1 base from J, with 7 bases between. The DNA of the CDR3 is TGCGCCAGCAGCCAAGGAGGCACAGATACGCAGTATTTT. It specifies CASSQGGTDTQYF.

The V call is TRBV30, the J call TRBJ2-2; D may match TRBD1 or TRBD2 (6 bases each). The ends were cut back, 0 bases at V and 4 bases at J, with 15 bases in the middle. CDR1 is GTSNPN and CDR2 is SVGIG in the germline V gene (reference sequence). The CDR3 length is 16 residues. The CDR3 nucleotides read TGTGCCTGGAGTGTATCCCCCGGAGGGGGCACCGGGGAGCTGTTTTTT. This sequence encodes CAWSVSPGGGTGELFF.

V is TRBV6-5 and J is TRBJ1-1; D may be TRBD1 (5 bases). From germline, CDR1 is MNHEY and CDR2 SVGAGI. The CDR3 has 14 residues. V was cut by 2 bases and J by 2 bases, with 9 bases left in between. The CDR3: CASSYTRTNTEAFF. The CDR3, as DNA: TGTGCCAGCAGTTACACGAGGACAAACACTGAAGCTTTCTTT.

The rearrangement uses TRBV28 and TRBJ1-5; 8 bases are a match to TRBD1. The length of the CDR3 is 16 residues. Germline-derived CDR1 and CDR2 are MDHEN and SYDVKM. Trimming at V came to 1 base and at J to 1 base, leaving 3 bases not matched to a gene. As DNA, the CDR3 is TGTGCCAGCAGTTTATATGGACAGGGAAGCAATCAGCCCCAGCATTTT. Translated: CASSLYGQGSNQPQHF.

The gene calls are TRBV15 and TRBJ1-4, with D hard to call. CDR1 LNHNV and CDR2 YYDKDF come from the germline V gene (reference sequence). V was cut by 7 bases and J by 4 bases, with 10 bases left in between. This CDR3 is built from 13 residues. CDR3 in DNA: TGTGCCACCAAGTGGCAGATTAATGAAAAACTGTTTTTT. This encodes CATKWQINEKLFF.

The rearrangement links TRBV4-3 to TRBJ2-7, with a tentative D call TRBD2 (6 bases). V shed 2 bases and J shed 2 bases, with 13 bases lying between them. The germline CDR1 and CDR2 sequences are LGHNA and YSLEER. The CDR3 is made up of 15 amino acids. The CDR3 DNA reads TGCGCCAGCAGCCAATACTTAGCGGCTACCTACGAGCAGTACTTC. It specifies CASSQYLAATYEQYF.

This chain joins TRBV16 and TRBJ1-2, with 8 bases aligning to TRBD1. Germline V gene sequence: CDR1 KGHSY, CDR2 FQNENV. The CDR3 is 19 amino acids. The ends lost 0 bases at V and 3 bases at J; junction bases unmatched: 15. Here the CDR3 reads CASSQSLRQGPPGDYGYTF. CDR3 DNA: TGTGCCAGCAGCCAATCTCTTAGACAGGGGCCCCCCGGTGACTATGGCTACACCTTC.

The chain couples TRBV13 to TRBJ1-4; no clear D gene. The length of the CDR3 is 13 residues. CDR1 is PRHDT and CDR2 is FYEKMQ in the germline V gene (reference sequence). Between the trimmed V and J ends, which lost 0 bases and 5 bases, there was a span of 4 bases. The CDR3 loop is CASSLGGNEKLFF. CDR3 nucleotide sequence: TGTGCCAGCAGCTTAGGGGGCAATGAAAAACTGTTTTTT.

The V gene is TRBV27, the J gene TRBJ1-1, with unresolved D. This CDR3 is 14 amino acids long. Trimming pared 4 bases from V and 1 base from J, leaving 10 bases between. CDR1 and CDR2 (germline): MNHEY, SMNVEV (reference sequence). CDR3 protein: CASSYVTRNTEAFF. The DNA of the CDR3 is TGTGCCAGCAGTTATGTAACACGGAACACTGAAGCTTTCTTT.

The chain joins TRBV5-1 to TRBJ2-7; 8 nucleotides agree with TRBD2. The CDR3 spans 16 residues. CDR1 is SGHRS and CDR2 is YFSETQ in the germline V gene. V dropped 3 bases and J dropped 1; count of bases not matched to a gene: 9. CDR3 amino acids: CASSSRTSLQSYEQYF. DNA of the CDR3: TGCGCCAGCAGCTCCCGGACTAGCCTACAATCCTACGAGCAGTACTTC.

CDR3 sequence reads: CASSSPAGELFF. CDR3 DNA sequence: TGTGCCAGTAGTTCGCCGGCCGGGGAGCTGTTTTTT. The rearrangement uses TRBV19 and TRBJ2-2; D ambiguous. CDR3 length: 12 amino acids. The germline V and J ends were trimmed by 5 bases and 6 bases, with 7 bases remaining between them. Germline loops: CDR1 LNHDA, CDR2 SQIVND (reference sequence).

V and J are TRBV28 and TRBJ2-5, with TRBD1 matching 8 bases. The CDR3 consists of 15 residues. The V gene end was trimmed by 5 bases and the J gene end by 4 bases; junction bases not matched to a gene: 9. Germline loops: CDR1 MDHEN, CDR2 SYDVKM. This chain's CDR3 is CASSTPGGRRETQYF. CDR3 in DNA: TGTGCCAGCAGTACCCCAGGGGGCAGGCGAGAGACCCAGTACTTC.

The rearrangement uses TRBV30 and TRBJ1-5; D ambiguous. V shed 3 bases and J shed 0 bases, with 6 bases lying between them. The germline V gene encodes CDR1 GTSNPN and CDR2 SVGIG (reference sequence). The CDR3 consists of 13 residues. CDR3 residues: CAWRGASNQPQHF. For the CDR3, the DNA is TGTGCCTGGAGGGGAGCTAGCAATCAGCCCCAGCATTTT.

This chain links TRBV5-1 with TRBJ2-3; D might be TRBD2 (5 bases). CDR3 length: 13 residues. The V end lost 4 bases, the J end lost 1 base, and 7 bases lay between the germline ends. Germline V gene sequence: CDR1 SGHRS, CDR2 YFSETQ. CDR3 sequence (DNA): TGCGCCAGCAGCACTAGGGGCACAGATACGCAGTATTTT. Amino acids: CASSTRGTDTQYF. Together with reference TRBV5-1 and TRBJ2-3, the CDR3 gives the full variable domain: KAGVTQTPRYLIKTRGQQVTLSCSPISGHRSVSWYQQTPGQGLQFLFEYFSETQRNKGNFPGRFSGRQFSNSRSEMNVSTLELGDSALYLCASSTRGTDTQYFGPGTRLTVL.

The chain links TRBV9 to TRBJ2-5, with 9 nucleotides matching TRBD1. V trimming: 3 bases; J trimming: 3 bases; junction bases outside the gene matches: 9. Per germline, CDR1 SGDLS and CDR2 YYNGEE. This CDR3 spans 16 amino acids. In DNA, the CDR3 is TGTGCCAGCAGCGCCGGAAACAGGGGGCTAGAAGAGACCCAGTACTTC. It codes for CASSAGNRGLEETQYF.

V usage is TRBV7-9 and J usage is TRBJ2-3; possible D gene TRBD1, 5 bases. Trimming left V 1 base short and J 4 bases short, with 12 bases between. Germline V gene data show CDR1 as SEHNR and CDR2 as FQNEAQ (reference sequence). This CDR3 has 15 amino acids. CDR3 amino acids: CASSLEGRAADTQYF. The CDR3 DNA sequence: TGTGCCAGCAGCTTAGAGGGCAGGGCGGCAGATACGCAGTATTTT. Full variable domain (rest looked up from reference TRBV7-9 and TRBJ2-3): DTGVSQNPRHKITKRGQNVTFRCDPISEHNRLYWYRQTLGQGPEFLTYFQNEAQLEKSRLLSDRFSAERPKGSFSTLEIQRTEQGDSAMYLCASSLEGRAADTQYFGPGTRLTVL.

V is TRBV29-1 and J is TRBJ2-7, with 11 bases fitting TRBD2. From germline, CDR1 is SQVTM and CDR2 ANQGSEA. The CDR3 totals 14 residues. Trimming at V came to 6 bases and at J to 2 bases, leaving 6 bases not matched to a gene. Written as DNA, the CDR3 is TGCAGCGTCCTGCCGGGACTAGCGGCCTACGAGCAGTACTTC. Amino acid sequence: CSVLPGLAAYEQYF.

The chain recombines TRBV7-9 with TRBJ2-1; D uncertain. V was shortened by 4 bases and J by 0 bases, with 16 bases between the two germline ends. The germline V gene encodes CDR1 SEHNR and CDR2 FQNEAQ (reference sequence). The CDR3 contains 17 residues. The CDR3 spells CASSSRPAGSSYNEQFF. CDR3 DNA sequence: TGTGCCAGCAGCTCTCGGCCGGCCGGCAGCTCCTACAATGAGCAGTTCTTC.